These 8 T cell receptor beta chains share one sample of origin, sequenced in a study of control samples from healthy donors and cancer patients (dated by TCRdb to 2020 to 2021). Receptor libraries were prepared by the immunoSEQ multiplex PCR assay. Imported from immuneACCESS, the table was reduced by TCRdb to in-frame sequences with V and J called. These copies leave out some clones; in studies compared against another copy, an unresolved V gene accounts for under half, and the cause of the remainder is not known. This sample has about 110,000 clones in its table, and 75% to 90% of those were observed once. The ten largest account for 15% to 20% of the sample. Material: blood. The source of these receptors is a woman aged 45-65 years in good health.

V usage is TRBV7-3 and J usage is TRBJ2-6; D not certain. Trimming removed 3 bases at V and 0 bases at J, with 6 bases between. This CDR3 contains 15 residues. Germline CDR1 is SGHTA and CDR2 is FQGTGA. CDR3 residues: CASSLRSSGANVLTF. CDR3 DNA sequence: TGTGCCAGCAGCTTGCGAAGCTCTGGGGCCAACGTCCTGACTTTC. Drawing the rest from reference TRBV7-3 and TRBJ2-6, the complete variable domain is GAGVSQTPSNKVTEKGKYVELRCDPISGHTALYWYRQSLGQGPEFLIYFQGTGAADDSGLPNDRFFAVRPEGSVSTLKIQRTERGDSAVYLCASSLRSSGANVLTFGAGSRLTVL.

The chain combines TRBV4-1 with TRBJ2-2; the D is unclear. The V end lost 0 bases, the J end lost 6 bases, and 14 bases lay between the germline ends. The CDR3 covers 16 residues. Germline V gene data show CDR1 as MGHRA and CDR2 as YSYEKL. The CDR3 loop reads CASSQDQAGFAGELFF. The CDR3 DNA is TGCGCCAGCAGCCAAGATCAGGCAGGTTTTGCCGGGGAGCTGTTTTTT.

This chain connects TRBV6-5 to TRBJ1-1; 7 nucleotides align to TRBD1. CDR3 size: 15 residues. From germline, CDR1 is MNHEY and CDR2 SVGAGI. V dropped 8 bases and J dropped 3; count of bases not matched to a gene: 12. The CDR3 protein is CASRFRRQGDTEAFF. The CDR3 DNA is TGTGCCAGCCGTTTTAGAAGACAGGGCGACACTGAAGCTTTCTTT.

The V call is TRBV19, the J call TRBJ1-4; TRBD1 matches 8 bases. CDR1 is LNHDA, CDR2 SQIVND, per germline (reference sequence). Trimming removed 5 bases from V and 4 bases from J; junction bases left unmatched: 3. The CDR3 loop spans 14 amino acids. CDR3 sequence: CASSRTGYNEKLFF. The CDR3, as DNA: TGTGCCAGTAGTCGGACAGGGTATAATGAAAAACTGTTTTTT.

This clone came up a few times. J is TRBJ1-5 and V is TRBV19; TRBD1 matches at 7 bases. CDR3 length equals 15 residues. With 6 bases clipped from V and 0 bases from J, the junction kept 5 bases outside the gene matches. Germline V gene sequence: CDR1 LNHDA, CDR2 SQIVND (reference sequence). The DNA of the CDR3 is TGTGCCAGTAGCCGAGGGGGCTATAGCAATCAGCCCCAGCATTTT. Its translation is CASSRGGYSNQPQHF.

This chain joins TRBV30 and TRBJ1-2, with 8 bases matching TRBD1. CDR1 is GTSNPN and CDR2 is SVGIG in the germline V gene (reference sequence). The CDR3 totals 13 residues. Losses at the gene ends were 2 bases for V and 8 bases for J; bases not matched to a gene: 7. In DNA, the CDR3 is TGTGCCTGGAGTAATGGGGCAGGGGGCGGCTACACCTTC. Its translation: CAWSNGAGGGYTF.

CDR3 region: CASSPGLPQPQHF. The DNA of the CDR3 is TGTGCCAGCTCACCAGGCTTGCCCCAGCCCCAGCATTTT. The genes are TRBV18 and TRBJ1-5; D gene ambiguous. The V and J ends lost 2 bases and 7 bases respectively, with 9 bases between them. CDR3 length equals 13 residues. Germline lookup yields CDR1 KGHSH and CDR2 LQKENI.

This clone was seen only once. J is TRBJ2-1 and V is TRBV6-6, with 10 positions matching TRBD2. This CDR3 contains 16 residues. The junction had 7 bases not matched to a gene; V was cut back by 0 bases and J by 8 bases. Germline loops: CDR1 MNHNY, CDR2 SVGAGI (reference sequence). CDR3 DNA: TGTGCCAGCAGTTACTCGGGGACTAGCGTAACCCATGAGCAGTTCTTC. Its protein is CASSYSGTSVTHEQFF.